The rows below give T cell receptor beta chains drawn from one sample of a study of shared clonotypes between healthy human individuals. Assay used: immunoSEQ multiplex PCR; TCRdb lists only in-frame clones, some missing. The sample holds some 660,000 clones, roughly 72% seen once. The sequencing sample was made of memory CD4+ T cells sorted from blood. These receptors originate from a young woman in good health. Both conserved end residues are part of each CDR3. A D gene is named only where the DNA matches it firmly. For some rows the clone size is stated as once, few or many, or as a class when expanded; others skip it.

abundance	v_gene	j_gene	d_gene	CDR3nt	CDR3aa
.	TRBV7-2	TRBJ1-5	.	TGTGCCAGCAGCCGGGCGAACAGGGAGGCCAATCAGCCCCAGCATTTT	CASSRANREANQPQHF
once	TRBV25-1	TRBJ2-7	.	TGTGCCAGCAGTGATCCTGTGGGAGGCGAGCAGTACTTC	CASSDPVGGEQYF
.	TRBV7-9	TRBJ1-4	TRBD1	TGTGCCAGCAGTCCGGGACAGGGACATGAAAAACTGTTTTTT	CASSPGQGHEKLFF
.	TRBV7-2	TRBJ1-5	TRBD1	TGTGCCAGCAGCCAATTGGGGACAGGGAATTATCAACCCCAGCATTTT	CASSQLGTGNYQPQHF
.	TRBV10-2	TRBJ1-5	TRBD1	TGCGCCAGCAGTGTCGACAGGGAGAGAGAATGTTCACATTTT	CASSVDRERECSHF
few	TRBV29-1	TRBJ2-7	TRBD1	TGCAGCGTTGTTAGGGGACAGGGAGCCTACGAGCAGTACTTC	CSVVRGQGAYEQYF
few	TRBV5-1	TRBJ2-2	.	TGCGCCAGCAGCCCGGGACATGGCACCGGGGAGCTGTTTTTT	CASSPGHGTGELFF
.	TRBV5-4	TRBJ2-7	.	TGTGCCAGCAGCTTGGTGGCAGTTTCCTCCTACGAGCAGTACTTC	CASSLVAVSSYEQYF
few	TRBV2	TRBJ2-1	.	TGTGCCAGCAGTGACGGGGAATCTTGGGATGAGCAGTTCTTC	CASSDGESWDEQFF
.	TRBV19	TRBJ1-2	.	TGTGCCAGTAGCCCTCCTACCTCGGACTACTATGGCTACACCTTC	CASSPPTSDYYGYTF
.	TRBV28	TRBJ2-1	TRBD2	TGTGCCAGCAGTTCAATAGCGGGAGGGCGTTTCTACAATGAGCAGTTCTTC	CASSSIAGGRFYNEQFF